The T cell receptor (beta chain) under discussion was sequenced for a study of blood T cell repertoires in COVID-19. Overall study: COVID-19 samples, acute and convalescent, were from the United States, Italy and Spain. Sample material is recorded as cDNA or gDNA derived from T cells, B-cell-depleted T cells, or PBMCs.

Seattle patients were enrolled while actively infected and followed longitudinally. Germline V lookup: CDR1 MNHEY, CDR2 SVGAGI. The CDR3 has 15 residues. J gave up 10 bases and V 4 bases, and 9 bases lay outside the gene matches. Original data processing: For nucleated cells, counts were estimated from reference gene primer amplification. TCRdb's copy holds only in-frame clones and misses some; the assay was immunoSEQ multiplex PCR. D and trimming come from the DNA, and the V and J calls and clone size come from that table. Found here are some 290,000 clones, roughly nine tenths of them singletons; the top ten hold 10% to 15%.

This chain joins TRBV6-5 and TRBJ2-1; 11 nucleotides match TRBD1. This TCR derives from a young woman with COVID-19, enrolled during active disease. Sequenced material: peripheral blood. The CDR3 bases are TGTGCCAGCAGTTCCCTGGACAGGGGGCGCTGGGAGCAGTTCTTC. This encodes CASSSLDRGRWEQFF.